Listed below are T cell receptor beta chains from one sample, sequenced in a study of shared clonotypes between healthy human individuals. Sequencing used immunoSEQ multiplex PCR; TCRdb keeps in-frame clones, though not all of them. The top ten hold over 1.5% of the sample, which has a few million clones, 85% to 95% seen once. Input material: naive CD8+ T cells from PBMCs. These receptors were collected from a young man in good health. Some clones in this sample may be carry-over from other donors' samples. Each CDR3 is given with its conserved first and last residue. Fields, in order: V gene, D gene, J gene, clone size, CDR3 protein, CDR3 DNA. The D gene is left open where the match is weak. Some rows have no size entry. The others give once, few or many, or a class for an expanded clone.

v_gene: TRBV29-1; d_gene: .; j_gene: TRBJ1-1; abundance: .; CDR3aa: CSVRWGGGLSTEAFF; CDR3nt: TGCAGCGTTCGGTGGGGTGGGGGGCTTAGCACTGAAGCTTTCTTT
v_gene: TRBV7-9; d_gene: .; j_gene: TRBJ2-1; abundance: .; CDR3aa: CASRSDGSSYNEQFF; CDR3nt: TGTGCCAGCAGGTCGGACGGGAGCTCCTACAATGAGCAGTTCTTC
v_gene: TRBV28; d_gene: TRBD2; j_gene: TRBJ2-3; abundance: .; CDR3aa: CASSSDRRELWDTDTQYF; CDR3nt: TGTGCCAGCAGTTCGGATAGGCGGGAGTTGTGGGACACAGATACGCAGTATTTT
v_gene: TRBV28; d_gene: .; j_gene: TRBJ2-7; abundance: once; CDR3aa: CASCKGRDEQYF; CDR3nt: TGTGCCAGCTGCAAGGGTCGGGACGAGCAGTACTTC
v_gene: TRBV19; d_gene: TRBD2; j_gene: TRBJ2-1; abundance: .; CDR3aa: CASSIVGGDEQFF; CDR3nt: TGTGCCAGTAGTATAGTCGGGGGGGATGAGCAGTTCTTC
v_gene: TRBV4-3; d_gene: .; j_gene: TRBJ2-1; abundance: .; CDR3aa: CASSQNRAYPYNEQFF; CDR3nt: TGCGCCAGCAGCCAAAACCGGGCCTACCCCTACAATGAGCAGTTCTTC
v_gene: TRBV25-1; d_gene: .; j_gene: TRBJ2-1; abundance: .; CDR3aa: CASSEGQLDEQFF; CDR3nt: TGTGCCAGCAGTGAAGGGCAACTCGATGAGCAGTTCTTC
v_gene: TRBV14; d_gene: TRBD2; j_gene: TRBJ2-5; abundance: .; CDR3aa: CASSQIAGEETQYF; CDR3nt: TGTGCCAGCAGCCAGATAGCGGGAGAGGAGACCCAGTACTTC
v_gene: TRBV28; d_gene: .; j_gene: TRBJ1-5; abundance: .; CDR3aa: CASSLGERRRDNQPQHF; CDR3nt: TGTGCCAGCAGTTTGGGGGAACGCAGGCGGGACAATCAGCCCCAGCATTTT
v_gene: TRBV28; d_gene: TRBD2; j_gene: TRBJ2-1; abundance: .; CDR3aa: CASSSQRTSGRRDEQFF; CDR3nt: TGTGCCAGCAGTTCCCAAAGGACTAGCGGGAGGCGCGATGAGCAGTTCTTC
v_gene: TRBV27; d_gene: .; j_gene: TRBJ1-2; abundance: once; CDR3aa: CASSFNGENYGYTF; CDR3nt: TGTGCCAGCAGTTTCAACGGGGAAAACTATGGCTACACCTTC
v_gene: TRBV7-2; d_gene: TRBD2; j_gene: TRBJ2-3; abundance: .; CDR3aa: CASSLDTGRRGAQYF; CDR3nt: TGTGCCAGCAGCTTAGACACCGGGAGGAGGGGAGCGCAGTATTTT
v_gene: TRBV19; d_gene: TRBD2; j_gene: TRBJ2-5; abundance: .; CDR3aa: CASSTGLAGVPRGETQYF; CDR3nt: TGTGCCAGTAGTACCGGACTAGCGGGAGTCCCCAGAGGAGAGACCCAGTACTTC
v_gene: TRBV4-1; d_gene: .; j_gene: TRBJ1-3; abundance: .; CDR3aa: CASSQDRESIGNTIYF; CDR3nt: TGCGCCAGCAGCCAAGACCGCGAATCTATTGGAAACACCATATATTTT
v_gene: TRBV2; d_gene: TRBD1; j_gene: TRBJ2-3; abundance: .; CDR3aa: CASRGTASTDTQYF; CDR3nt: TGTGCCAGCAGGGGGACAGCTAGCACAGATACGCAGTATTTT
v_gene: TRBV28; d_gene: TRBD2; j_gene: TRBJ2-1; abundance: .; CDR3aa: CASSFPLAGANNEQFF; CDR3nt: TGTGCCAGCAGTTTTCCCCTAGCGGGAGCTAACAATGAGCAGTTCTTC
v_gene: TRBV7-6; d_gene: TRBD2; j_gene: TRBJ2-3; abundance: .; CDR3aa: CASSSVAGGLADTQYF; CDR3nt: TGTGCCAGCAGCTCGGTAGCGGGAGGGTTGGCAGATACGCAGTATTTT
v_gene: TRBV7-8; d_gene: .; j_gene: TRBJ2-3; abundance: once; CDR3aa: CASSLVLAGVGDTQYF; CDR3nt: TGTGCCAGCAGCTTAGTGTTGGCAGGGGTTGGAGATACGCAGTATTTT
v_gene: TRBV29-1; d_gene: .; j_gene: TRBJ2-5; abundance: few; CDR3aa: CSGGGETQYF; CDR3nt: TGCAGCGGCGGTGGAGAGACCCAGTACTTC
v_gene: TRBV7-2; d_gene: .; j_gene: TRBJ1-5; abundance: .; CDR3aa: CASSLGAYSNQPQHF; CDR3nt: TGTGCCAGCAGCTTAGGAGCGTATAGCAATCAGCCCCAGCATTTT
v_gene: TRBV28; d_gene: .; j_gene: TRBJ2-5; abundance: .; CDR3aa: CASSLGPLETQYF; CDR3nt: TGTGCCAGCAGTTTGGGCCCCCTGGAGACCCAGTACTTC
v_gene: TRBV6-1; d_gene: .; j_gene: TRBJ2-7; abundance: .; CDR3aa: CASSEEDRATYEQYF; CDR3nt: TGTGCCAGCAGTGAAGAAGATAGGGCGACCTACGAGCAGTACTTC
v_gene: TRBV27; d_gene: .; j_gene: TRBJ2-1; abundance: .; CDR3aa: CASSPNPTGPGEQFF; CDR3nt: TGTGCCAGCAGTCCTAACCCGACAGGCCCAGGAGAGCAGTTCTTC
v_gene: TRBV9; d_gene: TRBD2; j_gene: TRBJ2-1; abundance: .; CDR3aa: CASSVGEREGPYNEQFF; CDR3nt: TGTGCCAGCAGCGTAGGGGAGCGGGAGGGCCCATACAATGAGCAGTTCTTC
v_gene: TRBV27; d_gene: TRBD2; j_gene: TRBJ2-1; abundance: .; CDR3aa: CASSPPGGLYNEQFF; CDR3nt: TGTGCCAGCAGCCCTCCGGGAGGCTTATACAATGAGCAGTTCTTC
v_gene: TRBV4-1; d_gene: TRBD1; j_gene: TRBJ2-3; abundance: .; CDR3aa: CASSHPTGDSTDTQYF; CDR3nt: TGCGCCAGCAGCCACCCCACAGGGGATAGCACAGATACGCAGTATTTT
v_gene: TRBV6-1; d_gene: .; j_gene: TRBJ2-3; abundance: .; CDR3aa: CASSEAGQGLSTDTQYF; CDR3nt: TGTGCCAGCAGTGAAGCCGGGCAGGGGCTCAGCACAGATACGCAGTATTTT
v_gene: TRBV7-3; d_gene: TRBD2; j_gene: TRBJ2-5; abundance: .; CDR3aa: CASSLSGGTETQYF; CDR3nt: TGTGCCAGCAGCCTCTCGGGGGGGACAGAGACCCAGTACTTC
v_gene: TRBV11-3; d_gene: .; j_gene: TRBJ1-5; abundance: once; CDR3aa: CASSLALNQPQHF; CDR3nt: TGTGCCAGCAGCTTAGCCCTTAATCAGCCCCAGCATTTT
v_gene: TRBV7-8; d_gene: .; j_gene: TRBJ2-3; abundance: .; CDR3aa: CASSPDHFTDTQYF; CDR3nt: TGTGCCAGCAGCCCGGACCATTTCACAGATACGCAGTATTTT
v_gene: TRBV7-8; d_gene: .; j_gene: TRBJ1-5; abundance: .; CDR3aa: CASSLWTQSRSNQPQHF; CDR3nt: TGTGCCAGCAGCCTATGGACTCAAAGTAGGAGCAATCAGCCCCAGCATTTT
v_gene: TRBV6-4; d_gene: .; j_gene: TRBJ1-4; abundance: .; CDR3aa: CASSDPGGLNEKLFF; CDR3nt: TGTGCCAGCAGTGACCCGGGGGGCCTAAATGAAAAACTGTTTTTT
v_gene: TRBV19; d_gene: .; j_gene: TRBJ1-1; abundance: few; CDR3aa: CASNMKGLNTEAFF; CDR3nt: TGTGCCAGTAACATGAAGGGTCTGAACACTGAAGCTTTCTTT
v_gene: TRBV2; d_gene: .; j_gene: TRBJ2-5; abundance: once; CDR3aa: CASRITEGETQYF; CDR3nt: TGTGCCAGCAGAATCACTGAGGGGGAGACCCAGTACTTC
v_gene: TRBV7-9; d_gene: .; j_gene: TRBJ1-2; abundance: .; CDR3aa: CASSLGPYRLPNYGYTF; CDR3nt: TGTGCCAGCAGTCTTGGTCCCTACAGACTCCCTAACTATGGCTACACCTTC
v_gene: TRBV29-1; d_gene: TRBD2; j_gene: TRBJ2-7; abundance: once; CDR3aa: CSVEEDGGISYEQYF; CDR3nt: TGCAGCGTTGAAGAGGACGGGGGGATCTCCTACGAGCAGTACTTC
v_gene: TRBV4-1; d_gene: .; j_gene: TRBJ1-2; abundance: .; CDR3aa: CASSPRTVYGYTF; CDR3nt: TGCGCCAGCAGCCCGAGGACAGTCTATGGCTACACCTTC
v_gene: TRBV25-1; d_gene: TRBD2; j_gene: TRBJ2-5; abundance: .; CDR3aa: CASSEFLSGNAKETQYF; CDR3nt: TGTGCCAGCAGTGAGTTCCTTAGCGGGAACGCCAAAGAGACCCAGTACTTC
v_gene: TRBV15; d_gene: TRBD1; j_gene: TRBJ2-7; abundance: .; CDR3aa: CATEQGASSYEQYF; CDR3nt: TGTGCCACCGAACAGGGGGCCAGCTCCTACGAGCAGTACTTC
v_gene: TRBV5-1; d_gene: TRBD2; j_gene: TRBJ2-2; abundance: once; CDR3aa: CASSATTLMGGRNGELFF; CDR3nt: TGCGCCAGCAGCGCCACGACCTTAATGGGCGGGAGAAACGGGGAGCTGTTTTTT